This T cell receptor beta chain was observed in a study of blood T cell repertoires in COVID-19. Study context: Spain, Italy and the United States supplied samples that represented acute and convalescent COVID-19. The analysed material was cDNA or gDNA that came from T cells, B-cell-depleted T cells, or PBMCs.

The junction had 6 bases not matched to a gene; V was cut back by 4 bases and J by 8 bases. CDR1 SGHRS and CDR2 YFSETQ come from the germline V gene. The CDR3 length is 13 residues. Methods used by the authors: Cell counts per sample came from amplifying reference gene primers. Using immunoSEQ multiplex PCR, the repertoire was profiled, and TCRdb retains in-frame clones only, with some absent. That table gives V, J and clone size, and the DNA gave D and trimming. The profile covers roughly 130,000 clones, with more than 70% appearing a single time and approximately 2% taken by the ten largest. This clonotype was sampled from a man aged 65 to 85 with acute or convalescent COVID-19. The chain is built from TRBV5-1 and TRBJ1-2; 9 nucleotides match TRBD1. Sequenced input: peripheral blood. The CDR3 DNA reads as TGCGCCAGCAGCCCCGGGACAGGGACGGGCTACACCTTC. Protein product: CASSPGTGTGYTF.